This T cell receptor (beta chain) originates from a study of blood T cell repertoires in COVID-19. Study at large: Collection of acute and convalescent COVID-19 samples took place in the United States, Italy and Spain. Sources were T cells, B-cell-depleted T cells, or PBMCs; the material itself was cDNA or gDNA.

In the source study's methods: Cell counts per sample came from amplifying reference gene primers. This table comes from immunoSEQ multiplex PCR, and its TCRdb copy is limited to in-frame clones, with some not included. V, J and clone size derive from that table, while D and trimming were established from the DNA sequence. The data show 45,000 to 60,000 clones, approximately 85% seen once. The V and J ends lost 6 bases and 6 bases, in that order; junction bases with no gene match: 5. Germline V gene lookup returns CDR1 MNHEY and CDR2 SVGAGI. CDR3 size: 13 residues. This receptor was obtained from a human donor in a cohort sampled during active COVID-19. The chain links TRBV6-5 to TRBJ1-2; 9 bases fit TRBD1. Material for sequencing was peripheral blood. The CDR3 coding sequence is TGTGCCAGCAGGACACAGGGGGCTGATGGCTACACCTTC. This gives the protein CASRTQGADGYTF.